These T cell receptor beta chains were read from a single sample in a study of CD8+ T cells in alopecia areata. Some clones are missing from TCRdb's copy, which holds only in-frame ones; the method was immunoSEQ multiplex PCR. The sample holds roughly 100,000 clones, 65% to 90% seen once. Sequencing was performed on CD8+ T cells sorted from blood, taken at approximately week 30, from a patient treated with tofacitinib. All receptors come from a human donor with alopecia areata. CDR3s include the opening cysteine and the closing phenylalanine or tryptophan.

v_call	cdr3_aa
TRBV27	CASSLGRAGSSYEQYF
TRBV6-5	CASSYSNYGDTQYF
TRBV11-2	CASSLVPSGREDTRYF
TRBV6-5	CASNTQLAPDTQYF
TRBV29-1	CSVEGQGNHEQYF
TRBV11-2	CASSLGPAGEQFF
TRBV2	CASSPRGPYNEQFF
TRBV6-5	CASSIPGLDTEAFF
TRBV5-1	CASSVRDPGVEQYF
TRBV5-6	CASSLEYPGMGDEQYF
TRBV5-5	CASSLEGLQPQHF
TRBV2	CASRMGDQYEQYF
TRBV30	CAWTLAGSTGELFF
TRBV30	CACQTGNNEQFF
TRBV7-6	CASSPESYEQYF
TRBV11-2	CASSFNTDTQYF
TRBV9	CASSVTTSEDTDTQYF
TRBV27	CASSLGGGGDTQYF
TRBV27	CASSLGPPTDTQYF